This T cell receptor (beta chain) was captured in a study of T cells after posttransplantation cyclophosphamide. The study's findings and limits: After PTCy, TRB diversity resembled that of CNI/methotrexate controls.

This clone was observed a handful of times. Its antigen is not known. Clones were read by immunoSEQ multiplex PCR, and TCRdb kept only the in-frame ones, dropping some. The record shows about 25,000 clones for this sample, with no singletons present. Germline assignment: CDR1 GTSNPN and CDR2 SVGIG (reference sequence). The CDR3 is 12 residues long. The V segment lost 1 base and the J segment 6 bases; nucleotides outside the gene matches: 2. Busulfan-fludarabine conditioning, marrow transplant, and cyclophosphamide on days +3 and +4 were administered. The J gene is TRBJ1-1, the V gene TRBV30, with TRBD1 matching over 7 bases. The sample in question was PBMCs, obtained after allogeneic stem cell transplant with posttransplant cyclophosphamide. This sequence was found in a male patient aged 18 to 29 who received an allogeneic stem cell transplant from a related donor, was CMV-positive, and had no GVHD. Some T cells may be the graft donor's. CDR3 residues: CAWSEGGSEAFF. The CDR3 nucleotides read TGTGCCTGGAGTGAAGGGGGCTCTGAAGCTTTCTTT.